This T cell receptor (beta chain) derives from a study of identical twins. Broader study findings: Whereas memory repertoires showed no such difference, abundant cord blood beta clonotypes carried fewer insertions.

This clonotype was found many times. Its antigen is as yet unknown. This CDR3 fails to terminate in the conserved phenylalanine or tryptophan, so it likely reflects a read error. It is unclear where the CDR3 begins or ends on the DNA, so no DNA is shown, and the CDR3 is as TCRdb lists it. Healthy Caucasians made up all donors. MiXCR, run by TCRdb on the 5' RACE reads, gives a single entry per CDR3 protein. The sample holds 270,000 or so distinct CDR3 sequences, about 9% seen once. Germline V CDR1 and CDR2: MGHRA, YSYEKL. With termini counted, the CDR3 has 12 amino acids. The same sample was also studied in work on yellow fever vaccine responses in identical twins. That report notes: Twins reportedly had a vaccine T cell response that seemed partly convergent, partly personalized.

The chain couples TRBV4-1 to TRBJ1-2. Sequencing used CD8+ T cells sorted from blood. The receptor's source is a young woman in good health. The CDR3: CASSGPTGTSFL.